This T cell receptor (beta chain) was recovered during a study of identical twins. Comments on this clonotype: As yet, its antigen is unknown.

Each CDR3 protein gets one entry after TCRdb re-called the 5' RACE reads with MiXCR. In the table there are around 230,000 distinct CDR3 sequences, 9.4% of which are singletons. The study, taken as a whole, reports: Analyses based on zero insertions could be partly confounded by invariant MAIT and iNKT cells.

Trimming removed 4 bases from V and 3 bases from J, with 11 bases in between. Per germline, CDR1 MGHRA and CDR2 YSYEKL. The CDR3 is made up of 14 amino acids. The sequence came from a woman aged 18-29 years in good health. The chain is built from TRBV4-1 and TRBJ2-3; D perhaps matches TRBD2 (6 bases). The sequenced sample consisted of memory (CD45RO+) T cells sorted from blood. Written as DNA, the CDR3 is TGCGCCAGCAGCCTTGTAGCGGAGACAGATACGCAGTATTTT. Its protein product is CASSLVAETDTQYF.